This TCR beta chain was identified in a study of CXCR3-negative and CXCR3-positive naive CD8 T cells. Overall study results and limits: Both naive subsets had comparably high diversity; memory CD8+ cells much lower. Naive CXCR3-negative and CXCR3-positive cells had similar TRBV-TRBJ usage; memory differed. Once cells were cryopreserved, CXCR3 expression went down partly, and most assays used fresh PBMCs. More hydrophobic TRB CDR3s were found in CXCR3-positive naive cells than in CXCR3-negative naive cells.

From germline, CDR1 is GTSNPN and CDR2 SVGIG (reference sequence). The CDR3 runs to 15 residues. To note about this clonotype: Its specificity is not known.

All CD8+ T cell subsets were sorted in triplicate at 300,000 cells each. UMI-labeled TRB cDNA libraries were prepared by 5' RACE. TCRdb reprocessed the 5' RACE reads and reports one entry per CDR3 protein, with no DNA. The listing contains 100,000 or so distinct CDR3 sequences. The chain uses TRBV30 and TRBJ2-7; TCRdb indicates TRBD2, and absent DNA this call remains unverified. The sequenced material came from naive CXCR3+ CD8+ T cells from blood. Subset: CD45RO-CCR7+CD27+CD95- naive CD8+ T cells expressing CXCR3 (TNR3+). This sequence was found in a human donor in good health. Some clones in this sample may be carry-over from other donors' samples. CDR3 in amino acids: CAWSIGGRKAYEQYF.